This TCR beta chain was retrieved from a study of human T cells and chemical hapten exposure. The time point denotes: patch test 2, 6 weeks after DPC sensitization. Treatment denoted: therapeutic diphenylcyclopropenone sensitization with weekly scalp DPC. Whole blood, unfractionated, served as the material for total RNA extraction. The library tagged each cDNA molecule with unique molecular identifiers. In the original workflow: Per sample, the median was 95,638 TCRs, with values from roughly 23,000 to 640,000. TCRdb itself ran the RACE reads through MiXCR, one entry per CDR3 protein. It is TCRdb's table, rather than the study itself, that gives the V and J calls and clone size. Of a few hundred thousand distinct CDR3 sequences in the sample, around 6% were seen once. This clonotype appeared many times. The sequencing here drew on whole blood, taken in connection with sensitization to the hapten diphenylcyclopropenone (DPC). This clonotype was sampled from a woman aged 18 to 35 with alopecia areata. Some clones in this sample may be carry-over from other donors' samples.

CDR3 DNA: TGTGCCAGCAGTTACTCTACAGGGGGCGAATATGGCTACACCTTC. Translation: CASSYSTGGEYGYTF. V and J are TRBV6-6 and TRBJ1-2, with 9 bases fitting TRBD1. With 0 bases clipped from V and 5 bases from J, the junction kept 4 bases outside the gene matches. CDR3 length: 15 amino acids. The V gene's germline CDR1 is MNHNY and CDR2 SVGAGI (reference sequence).